The sequence of this T cell receptor (beta chain) was determined in a study of T-cell memory formation after mild COVID-19. About the research overall: Largely donor-specific sequence clusters came from a couple of donors. Study observations and caveats: CD4+ clones that contracted lay mainly in CM and EM; CD8+ ones lay in EMRA. Nothing showed for sure that second-wave clones peaking on day 37 were SARS-CoV-2 specific.

The germline gives CDR1 SGHTA, CDR2 FQGTGA. V lost 1 base and J 6 bases, leaving 9 bases between the germline ends. This CDR3 has 13 amino acids. Details on this clonotype: The antigen is unknown.

TCRdb used MiXCR to reprocess the 5' RACE reads, holding one entry per CDR3 protein. Among fewer than 650,000 distinct CDR3 sequences listed, roughly a fifth were seen once. V gene TRBV7-3 combines with J gene TRBJ1-1; no firm D call. This clonotype was sampled from an adult woman who had mild COVID-19 (a few samples of this study predate the infection). Cell type and time point are not known. The sequencing input was PBMCs or a T cell subset sorted from them (not recorded which). The CDR3, as DNA: TGTGCCAGCAGCTTAAATCTGCGGGCTGAAGCTTTCTTT. Residues: CASSLNLRAEAFF.